Listed here are 2 T cell receptor beta chains from one sample, sequenced in a study of blood T cells in healthy people across ages. A J-beta primer mix and a sample-barcoded 5' primer were used in a second PCR of roughly 6 to 11 cycles. Each CDR3 protein is one row after TCRdb ran MiXCR on the 5' RACE reads. The data hold about 1.5 million distinct CDR3 sequences, with 40% to 45% observed a single time. Sequencing was done on a sample of blood. These receptors all stem from a woman between 18 and 29 years old in good health.

V and J are TRBV11-2 and TRBJ1-6; a possible D gene is TRBD1 (5 bases). CDR1 and CDR2 (germline): SGHAT, FQNNGV. This CDR3 region has 15 residues. Deletions cut 5 bases from V and 8 bases from J, with 16 bases between. In DNA, the CDR3 is TGTGCCAGCAGCCATGGGGCCGGGAGGGATTCACCCCTCCACTTT. Protein sequence: CASSHGAGRDSPLHF. Full variable domain (outside the CDR3, taken from reference TRBV11-2 and TRBJ1-6): EAGVAQSPRYKIIEKRQSVAFWCNPISGHATLYWYQQILGQGPKLLIQFQNNGVVDDSQLPKDRFSAERLKGVDSTLKIQPAKLEDSAVYLCASSHGAGRDSPLHFGNGTRLTVT.

V usage is TRBV20-1 and J usage is TRBJ2-1, with 7 bases lining up with TRBD2. The length of the CDR3 is 15 residues. V lost 1 base to trimming and J lost 10 bases; unmatched junction nucleotides: 13. Germline V gene data show CDR1 as DFQATT and CDR2 as SNEGSKA (reference sequence). The CDR3 DNA is TGCAGTGCTAGAGTCGGTTCTAGCGGTCGGGAGGAGCAGTTCTTC. Translated, it gives CSARVGSSGREEQFF.